This T cell receptor (beta chain) was sequenced in a study of shared clonotypes between healthy human individuals. Overall study findings and caveats: Compared with memory subsets, naive subsets generally had larger estimated richness. The sharing of about 5% of naive CD4 clonotypes was seen across a few donors.

CDR1 is SGHRS, CDR2 YFSETQ, per germline. The length of the CDR3 is 17 residues. V was shortened by 6 bases and J by 2 bases, with 22 bases between the two germline ends. As concerns this clone: Antigen: not known.

Sorted-subset replicate PCR reactions were performed with about 190 ng DNA, corresponding to roughly 31,000 T cell genomes. The method was immunoSEQ multiplex PCR; TCRdb's version includes in-frame clones alone and lacks a portion of them. The sample shows about 640,000 clones, more than 70% of them seen only once. The rearrangement links TRBV5-1 to TRBJ2-3, with a weak D call TRBD2 (5 bases). Sequenced: memory CD4+ T cells sorted from blood. Subset indicated: CD45RA-negative fraction. This sequence originates from a woman aged 25 to 39 in good health. CDR3 nucleotide sequence: TGCGCCAGCACACTAGATCCTCAGATACCCCCCACAGATACGCAGTATTTT. Protein sequence: CASTLDPQIPPTDTQYF.